A single sample gave rise to the 5 T cell receptor beta chains below, sequenced in a study of blood T cells in healthy people across ages. Primers used in a second PCR of about 6 to 11 cycles were a sample-barcoded 5' primer and a J-beta primer mix. TCRdb reprocessed the 5' RACE reads with MiXCR, giving one entry per CDR3 protein. Of hundreds of thousands of distinct CDR3 sequences listed, roughly 48% were seen once; the top ten hold 13%. The sample comprised blood. The receptors derive from a young man in good health.

The chain has TRBV12-5 and TRBJ2-1; unclear D gene. The germline V gene has CDR1 LGHNT and CDR2 FRNRAP. Between the trimmed V and J ends, which lost 7 bases and 7 bases, there was a span of 23 bases. CDR3 length: 16 amino acids. Written as DNA, the CDR3 is TGTGCTAGTGCGGATAGTACCCTAAGGCCGTGGAATGAGCAGTTCTTC. Encoded protein: CASADSTLRPWNEQFF.

The chain couples TRBV25-1 to TRBJ1-1, with TRBD1 matching over 7 bases. This CDR3 spans 14 amino acids. Germline V gene data show CDR1 as MGHDK and CDR2 as SYGVNS. The V and J ends lost 6 bases and 5 bases, in that order; junction bases with no gene match: 9. The DNA for the CDR3 is TGTGCCAGCAGATCTCAGGGGGAAGGTACTGAAGCTTTCTTT. Translated: CASRSQGEGTEAFF.

This chain links TRBV6-5 with TRBJ2-1; no clear D gene. Germline-derived CDR1 and CDR2 are MNHEY and SVGAGI. The CDR3 is made up of 14 amino acids. With 6 bases removed from V and 4 bases from J, the gap between germline ends came to 13 bases. The DNA of the CDR3 is TGTGCCAGCAGGAGAAATACCATTTACAATGAGCAGTTCTTC. Its translation is CASRRNTIYNEQFF.

This clonotype has just a few counts. This rearrangement joins TRBV7-9 to TRBJ1-2, with unresolved D. The germline gives CDR1 SEHNR, CDR2 FQNEAQ (reference sequence). This CDR3 comprises 15 residues. Trimming cost V 1 base and J 0 bases, with 9 bases left between them. This CDR3 reads CASSLEVTANYGYTF. The CDR3, as DNA: TGTGCCAGCAGCTTAGAGGTTACAGCTAACTATGGCTACACCTTC.

Points on this clonotype: The junction and the germline gene differ at one end; a read error may be behind it. The gene calls are TRBV4-1 and TRBJ2-7; TRBD1 matches at 10 bases. The germline gives CDR1 MGHRA, CDR2 YSYEKL. CDR3 length equals 17 residues. The CDR3, as DNA: TGCGTCAGCAGCCAAGGCACCGGGACAGGGGTAAACTACGAGCAGTACTTC. Encoded protein: CVSSQGTGTGVNYEQYF.